Each of the 2 T cell receptor beta chains below was sequenced from the same sample in a study of vaccination and CD4 T cells after COVID-19. These receptors have no identified antigens. The Oncomine TCR Beta short-read assay was applied to DNA of cultured CD4+ T cells. TCRdb independently ran MiXCR on the PCR reads; one entry per CDR3 protein. The repertoire holds approximately 12,000 distinct CDR3 sequences, approximately 50% seen once, with roughly 27% in the top ten. Treatment reported: roughly nine-day PBMC culture with coronavirus spike peptide pools or control peptides (ViraFEST assay). The specimen sequenced was CD4+ T cells from blood, cultured in vitro. Source of these receptors: a human donor who had recovered from COVID-19.

This chain joins TRBV2 and TRBJ2-5; D might be TRBD1 (6 bases). The CDR3 totals 15 residues. Trimming shortened V by 8 bases and J by 5 bases, and 21 bases separated the two germline ends. Germline V lookup: CDR1 SNHLY, CDR2 FYNNEI. CDR3 loop: CASGRSSTRGETQYF. CDR3 coding DNA: TGTGCCAGCGGGAGAAGCTCCACAAGGGGGGAGACCCAGTACTTC.

The sample holds one count of this clonotype. The V call is TRBV4-1, the J call TRBJ1-1, with a tentative D call TRBD1 (6 bases). CDR1 and CDR2 from the germline V gene are MGHRA and YSYEKL. The CDR3 covers 17 residues. Trimming cost V 0 bases and J 4 bases, with 18 bases left between them. CDR3 amino acids: CASSQDRLGAVGTEAFF. CDR3 sequence (DNA): TGCGCCAGCAGCCAAGATAGGTTGGGGGCGGTGGGCACTGAAGCTTTCTTT.